The 17 T cell receptor beta chains reported below all come from one sample, sequenced in a study of regulatory T cells in long-lasting Graves disease. CDR3-region Arm-PCR and iRepertoire HTBI primers produced the TCR beta libraries. TCRdb re-called the multiplex PCR reads through MiXCR, storing one row per CDR3 protein. Of a few hundred thousand distinct CDR3 sequences in the sample, roughly 13% were seen once. The time point was: newly diagnosed GD, antithyroid drugs for less than 3 months. From RNA extracted from PBMCs, the TCR library was made. Separately, the same data were catalogued under a study of T cells in Graves' hyperthyroidism and ophthalmopathy.

The source was peripheral blood mononuclear cells (PBMCs), collected at new diagnosis, from a patient treated with antithyroid drugs. Receptors originate from a man aged 30 to 45 with Graves disease.

The table lists this clonotype with many counts. The chain employs TRBV5-4 and TRBJ2-3; D not resolved. In germline, CDR1 is SGHNT, CDR2 YYREEE (reference sequence). This CDR3 region has 14 residues. With 5 bases removed from V and 0 bases from J, the gap between germline ends came to 10 bases. The DNA for the CDR3 is TGTGCCAGCAGGTCCGGGCACAGCACAGATACGCAGTATTTT. It codes for CASRSGHSTDTQYF.

In its sample, this clonotype was seen many times. This rearrangement joins TRBV29-1 to TRBJ2-3, with D possibly TRBD2 on 6 matching bases. The germline gives CDR1 SQVTM, CDR2 ANQGSEA. V lost 0 bases, J lost 4 bases, and 11 bases lay in between. This CDR3 comprises 14 residues. The DNA of the CDR3 is TGCAGCGTTGAAGAAGCCGGAGGGGCAGATACGCAGTATTTT. Translation: CSVEEAGGADTQYF.

This chain links TRBV10-1 with TRBJ2-4, with D possibly being TRBD2 (5 bases). Trimming shortened V by 0 bases and J by 8 bases, and 14 bases separated the two germline ends. Per germline, CDR1 WNHNN and CDR2 SYGVQD (reference sequence). This CDR3 is 15 amino acids long. The CDR3 sequence: CASSESGGRSYIQYF. As DNA, the CDR3 is TGCGCCAGCAGTGAGTCCGGCGGGCGTTCATACATTCAGTACTTC.

The rearrangement links TRBV19 to TRBJ1-2, with a possible D match to TRBD1 (6 bases). The length of the CDR3 is 12 residues. Trimming left V 5 bases short and J 8 bases short, with 12 bases between. The V gene's germline CDR1 is LNHDA and CDR2 SQIVND (reference sequence). DNA of the CDR3: TGTGCCAGTAGTTTTCAGGGGTTGGGCTACACCTTC. Its protein is CASSFQGLGYTF. The full variable domain, rest sourced from reference TRBV19 and TRBJ1-2, is DGGITQSPKYLFRKEGQNVTLSCEQNLNHDAMYWYRQDPGQGLRLIYYSQIVNDFQKGDIAEGYSVSREKKESFPLTVTSAQKNPTAFYLCASSFQGLGYTFGSGTRLTVV.

This clonotype was observed a few times. V is TRBV7-9 and J is TRBJ1-1; D not resolved. The CDR3 extends over 13 amino acids. With 1 base removed from V and 5 bases from J, the gap between germline ends came to 8 bases. Germline V gives CDR1 SEHNR, CDR2 FQNEAQ (reference sequence). For the CDR3, the DNA is TGTGCCAGCAGCTTAGTGGGTCGGACTGAAGCTTTCTTT. It translates to CASSLVGRTEAFF.

This clonotype has a handful of counts. The V and J genes are TRBV11-3 and TRBJ2-2; TRBD1 agrees at 7 bases. Per the germline V gene, CDR1 is SGHNT and CDR2 is YENEEA. The CDR3 is 15 amino acids. V dropped 5 bases and J dropped 6; count of bases not matched to a gene: 9. The CDR3 bases are TGTGCCAGCAGCCGAGGGACAGCCGGCTCCGGGGAGCTGTTTTTT. It translates to CASSRGTAGSGELFF.

This clonotype was seen at least ten times. The chain couples TRBV2 to TRBJ2-2; the D is unclear. The V end lost 5 bases, the J end lost 7 bases, and 17 bases lay between the germline ends. This CDR3 is 15 amino acids long. Per the germline V gene, CDR1 is SNHLY and CDR2 is FYNNEI. CDR3 coding DNA: TGTGCCAGCAGTAAGCTCGGAGTAATGGGCGGGGAGCTGTTTTTT. Its translation: CASSKLGVMGGELFF. The variable domain in full, with the rest retrieved from reference TRBV2 and TRBJ2-2, is EPEVTQTPSHQVTQMGQEVILRCVPISNHLYFYWYRQILGQKVEFLVSFYNNEISEKSEIFDDQFSVERPDGSNFTLKIRSTKLEDSAMYFCASSKLGVMGGELFFGEGSRLTVL.

This clonotype was observed at least ten times. V is TRBV5-1 and J is TRBJ1-1; D is ambiguous. Between the trimmed V and J ends, which lost 0 bases and 2 bases, there was a span of 11 bases. Germline values: CDR1 SGHRS, CDR2 YFSETQ. CDR3 size: 15 residues. The DNA for the CDR3 is TGCGCCAGCAGCTTGGCGGGAGATATTAACACTGAAGCTTTCTTT. Protein: CASSLAGDINTEAFF.

The chain joins TRBV28 to TRBJ2-3; 8 nucleotides match TRBD1. In germline, CDR1 is MDHEN, CDR2 SYDVKM. Unmatched junction bases numbered 11, after V lost 6 bases and J lost 3 bases. CDR3 size: 16 residues. The CDR3 sequence: CASSPTTRQGTDTQYF. DNA of the CDR3: TGTGCCAGCAGCCCGACCACCCGACAGGGGACAGATACGCAGTATTTT.

This clonotype was detected ten times or more. The chain couples TRBV6-1 to TRBJ1-2, with a weak D call TRBD1 (5 bases). V dropped 8 bases and J dropped 3 bases, with 16 bases sitting between them. Germline V lookup: CDR1 MNHNS, CDR2 SASEGT. The CDR3 spans 14 residues. The DNA for the CDR3 is TGTGCCAGCTCCTCCACGGGGGAATACTATGGCTACACCTTC. It specifies CASSSTGEYYGYTF.

This clonotype was seen ten or more times. This chain joins TRBV6-1 and TRBJ1-4; D unclear. This CDR3 region has 17 residues. V was cut by 3 bases and J by 0 bases, with 14 bases left in between. Germline CDR1 reads MNHNS; CDR2 reads SASEGT. The CDR3 DNA sequence: TGTGCCAGCAGTGATGGTGCGAGGGTTGCAACTAATGAAAAACTGTTTTTT. Amino acids: CASSDGARVATNEKLFF.

Turning to this clonotype: A much larger clone lies a single base off, so this may be a read error. CDR3: CASSYGFRGSPYEQYF. Here the CDR3 DNA reads TGTGCCAGCAGTTACGGGTTCCGGGGAAGCCCCTACGAGCAGTACTTC. The chain carries TRBV6-5 and TRBJ2-7; a weak D match, TRBD2 (5 bases). Trimming removed 2 bases at V and 2 bases at J, with 16 bases between. This CDR3 spans 16 amino acids. The germline V gene has CDR1 MNHEY and CDR2 SVGAGI.

At least ten counts were recorded for this clonotype. The V gene is TRBV6-1, the J gene TRBJ1-2, with 11 nucleotides matching TRBD1. J lost 4 bases, V lost 6 bases, and 13 bases had no gene match. The CDR3 runs 17 residues. Per the germline V gene, CDR1 is MNHNS and CDR2 is SASEGT. This CDR3 is CASRQTGQGALGYGYTF. DNA of the CDR3: TGTGCCAGCAGACAGACCGGACAGGGGGCGCTTGGCTATGGCTACACCTTC.

This clonotype was recorded at least ten times. The chain combines TRBV5-1 with TRBJ2-3; 11 bases fit TRBD2. This CDR3 comprises 18 residues. Germline loops: CDR1 SGHRS, CDR2 YFSETQ. Trimming took 6 bases from V and 6 from J; bases not matched to a gene: 18. The CDR3 nucleotides are TGCGCCAGCACCCCCAGTGTAGCGGGAGGGCCGCGTGCGGATACGCAGTATTTT. Translating gives CASTPSVAGGPRADTQYF.

A few counts support this clonotype. The V call is TRBV20-1, the J call TRBJ2-5, with 9 positions matching TRBD2. V shed 0 bases and J 5 bases; nucleotides not matched to a gene: 7. Germline assignment: CDR1 DFQATT and CDR2 SNEGSKA (reference sequence). The length of the CDR3 is 15 residues. CDR3 sequence (DNA): TGCAGTGCTAGAGATCGGGCGGGAGGGCTGGAGACCCAGTACTTC. It translates to CSARDRAGGLETQYF.

This clonotype was seen many times. The chain joins TRBV6-4 to TRBJ1-5, with D possibly TRBD1 on 6 matching bases. Trimming left V 2 bases short and J 7 bases short, with 9 bases between. This CDR3 is built from 13 residues. Germline CDR1 and CDR2: MRHNA and SNTAGT. CDR3 amino acids: CASSDGRGQPQHF. The CDR3 nucleotides read TGTGCCAGCAGTGACGGAAGGGGGCAGCCCCAGCATTTT.

The rearrangement joins TRBV19 to TRBJ2-7; 8 nucleotides align to TRBD2. The CDR3 consists of 13 residues. Germline V CDR1 and CDR2: LNHDA, SQIVND (reference sequence). J lost 2 bases, V lost 5 bases, and 2 bases had no gene match. The chain's CDR3 is CASSDGRAYEQYF. CDR3 nucleotides: TGTGCCAGTAGTGACGGGAGGGCCTACGAGCAGTACTTC. Based on the CDR3 plus reference TRBV19 and TRBJ2-7, the full variable domain is DGGITQSPKYLFRKEGQNVTLSCEQNLNHDAMYWYRQDPGQGLRLIYYSQIVNDFQKGDIAEGYSVSREKKESFPLTVTSAQKNPTAFYLCASSDGRAYEQYFGPGTRLTVT.